The 17 T cell receptor beta chains given below trace back to one sample, sequenced in a study of blood T cell repertoires in COVID-19. The method was immunoSEQ multiplex PCR; TCRdb's version includes in-frame clones alone and lacks a portion of them. The sample includes 250,000 to 350,000 clones, 75% to 95% of them seen just once. Material: peripheral blood. The origin of the receptors is a woman aged 30 to 39 with COVID-19, enrolled during active disease.

This chain joins TRBV11-2 and TRBJ1-1, with a weak D call TRBD1 (6 bases). In germline, CDR1 is SGHAT, CDR2 FQNNGV. V lost 5 bases, J lost 1 base, and 14 bases lay in between. The CDR3 is 15 residues long. CDR3 residues: CASSKQGSGNTEAFF. CDR3 nucleotides: TGTGCCAGCAGCAAACAGGGTAGTGGGAACACTGAAGCTTTCTTT.

J is TRBJ2-5 and V is TRBV7-9; TRBD2 might be the D (5 bases). CDR3 length: 16 amino acids. CDR1 SEHNR and CDR2 FQNEAQ come from the germline V gene (reference sequence). Trimming removed 4 bases from V and 3 bases from J, with 18 bases in between. The DNA for the CDR3 is TGTGCCAGCAGCTGGACCCCCCTAGTGGGAGAAGAGACCCAGTACTTC. Translated: CASSWTPLVGEETQYF.

The chain employs TRBV14 and TRBJ2-7; 9 bases agree with TRBD1. J lost 2 bases, V lost 7 bases, and 3 bases had no gene match. The CDR3 length is 13 residues. From germline, CDR1 is SGHDN and CDR2 FVKESK. The CDR3 nucleotides read TGTGCCAGCATGGGGACAGGGCCCTACGAGCAGTACTTC. Its translation is CASMGTGPYEQYF.

The genes are TRBV6-6 and TRBJ2-5; 9 positions agree with TRBD1. There are 12 residues in the CDR3. In germline, CDR1 is MNHNY, CDR2 SVGAGI (reference sequence). J was trimmed by 4 bases and V by 10 bases; bases with no gene match: 4. CDR3 residues: CATGTGRETQYF. CDR3 in DNA: TGTGCCACGGGGACAGGGCGAGAGACCCAGTACTTC.

The V gene is TRBV12-3 or TRBV12-4, the J gene TRBJ1-1; D remains unclear. The CDR3 contains 12 residues. V lost 3 bases to trimming and J lost 7 bases, with 9 bases between them. CDR3 in DNA: TGTGCCAGCAGTTTTATTGGCGGTGAAGCTTTCTTT. Amino acids: CASSFIGGEAFF.

The J gene is TRBJ1-2, the V gene TRBV27, with 9 nucleotides matching TRBD1. CDR1 MNHEY and CDR2 SMNVEV come from the germline V gene (reference sequence). J gave up 7 bases and V 4 bases, and 4 bases lay outside the gene matches. The CDR3 has 13 residues. The CDR3 DNA is TGTGCCAGCAGTTCGGACAGGGGCGGTGGCTACACCTTC. This sequence encodes CASSSDRGGGYTF.

The V call is TRBV10-1, the J call TRBJ1-6; TRBD1 might be the D (5 bases). Trimming took 3 bases from V and 10 from J, leaving 13 bases between them. From germline, CDR1 is WNHNN and CDR2 SYGVQD (reference sequence). The CDR3 contains 14 residues. Written as DNA, the CDR3 is TGCGCCAGCAGTGATTCGGGGGTATCGTCACCCCTCCACTTT. It specifies CASSDSGVSSPLHF.

The gene calls are TRBV30 and TRBJ1-6, with 8 bases that match TRBD1. The CDR3 extends over 14 amino acids. Germline lookup yields CDR1 GTSNPN and CDR2 SVGIG (reference sequence). Germline trimming cut 5 bases from V and 7 bases from J; bases unmatched to any gene: 7. CDR3 amino acids: CAWQNTGGNSPLHF. The CDR3 nucleotides are TGTGCCTGGCAGAACACAGGGGGAAATTCACCCCTCCACTTT.

This sequence joins TRBV6-1 and TRBJ1-6, with 8 bases lining up with TRBD1. Germline CDR1 reads MNHNS; CDR2 reads SASEGT. Trimming at V came to 7 bases and at J to 8 bases, leaving 13 bases not matched to a gene. The CDR3 is 16 amino acids. The CDR3 sequence: CASNEVYRGSDSPLHF. The CDR3 coding sequence is TGTGCCAGCAATGAGGTTTACAGGGGGTCCGATTCACCCCTCCACTTT.

This sequence joins TRBV24-1 and TRBJ2-6, with D unclear. V lost 3 bases and J lost 2, with 7 bases in between. The CDR3 contains 15 residues. Germline values: CDR1 KGHDR, CDR2 SFDVKD. The CDR3 nucleotides read TGTGCCACCAGTGATAAGCTTCCTGGGGCCAACGTCCTGACTTTC. The encoded protein is CATSDKLPGANVLTF.

V and J are TRBV28 and TRBJ2-7; 12 bases fit TRBD2. After removal of 7 bases from V and 3 bases from J, the junction contained 4 bases not matched to a gene. Germline CDR1 MDHEN, CDR2 SYDVKM. The length of the CDR3 is 14 residues. The chain's CDR3 is CASIRLAGDYEQYF. The CDR3 DNA is TGTGCCAGCATAAGACTAGCGGGAGACTACGAGCAGTACTTC.

The chain combines TRBV19 with TRBJ2-3, with D possibly being TRBD1 (5 bases). The CDR3 runs to 14 residues. Germline values: CDR1 LNHDA, CDR2 SQIVND (reference sequence). V lost 3 bases and J 5 bases, leaving 12 bases between the germline ends. CDR3 sequence (DNA): TGTGCCAGTAGTATCAAAGGGGTGGGAGATACGCAGTATTTT. Its protein is CASSIKGVGDTQYF.

V usage is TRBV6-5 and J usage is TRBJ2-6, with a tentative D call TRBD1 (5 bases). Germline CDR1 and CDR2: MNHEY and SVGAGI. CDR3 length equals 13 residues. V was shortened by 7 bases and J by 4 bases, with 8 bases between the two germline ends. The CDR3: CASTGSGANVLTF. The CDR3 region has the DNA TGTGCCAGCACAGGGTCCGGGGCCAACGTCCTGACTTTC.

The genes are TRBV5-1 and TRBJ2-1; 7 bases map to TRBD2. V was clipped by 3 bases and J by 1 base; unmatched bases: 4. Germline lookup yields CDR1 SGHRS and CDR2 YFSETQ. The CDR3 is made up of 15 amino acids. CDR3 sequence: CASSSEAGSYNEQFF. The CDR3 DNA reads as TGCGCCAGCAGCTCGGAAGCGGGATCCTACAATGAGCAGTTCTTC.

This clone was counted a single time. The chain uses TRBV13 and TRBJ2-7, with TRBD2 matching 8 bases. CDR3 length: 13 amino acids. With V trimmed by 7 bases and J by 3 bases, 5 bases remained unmatched. The germline V gene has CDR1 PRHDT and CDR2 FYEKMQ (reference sequence). This CDR3 reads CASKLGGDYEQYF. As DNA, the CDR3 is TGTGCCAGCAAACTCGGGGGGGACTACGAGCAGTACTTC.

A note on this clone: The same CDR3 can be traced to other DNA sequences in this sample. The gene calls are TRBV5-1 and TRBJ1-5, with D perhaps matching TRBD1 (6 bases). The CDR3 length is 13 residues. Germline loops: CDR1 SGHRS, CDR2 YFSETQ. V lost 4 bases to trimming and J lost 4 bases, with 9 bases between them. The DNA of the CDR3 is TGCGCCAGCAGCGCACAGGGTAATCAGCCCCAGCATTTT. Protein sequence: CASSAQGNQPQHF.

J is TRBJ2-3 and V is TRBV30, with 8 bases lining up with TRBD2. V lost 5 bases, J lost 5 bases, and 6 bases stayed unmatched. CDR1 and CDR2 (germline): GTSNPN, SVGIG (reference sequence). CDR3 size: 13 residues. CDR3 in amino acids: CAWGERERDTQYF. DNA of the CDR3: TGTGCCTGGGGCGAGCGGGAGCGAGATACGCAGTATTTT.